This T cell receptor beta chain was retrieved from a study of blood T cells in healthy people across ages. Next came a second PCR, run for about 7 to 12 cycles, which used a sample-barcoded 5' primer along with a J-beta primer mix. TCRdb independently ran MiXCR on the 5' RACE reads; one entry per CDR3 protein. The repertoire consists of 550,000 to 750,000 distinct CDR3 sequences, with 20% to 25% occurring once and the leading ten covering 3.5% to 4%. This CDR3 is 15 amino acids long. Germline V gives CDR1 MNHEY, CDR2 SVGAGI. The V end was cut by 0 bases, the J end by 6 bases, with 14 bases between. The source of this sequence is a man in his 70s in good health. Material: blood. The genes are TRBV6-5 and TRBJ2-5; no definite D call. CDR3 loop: CASSYSSGGEQTQYF. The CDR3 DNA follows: TGTGCCAGCAGTTACTCTTCGGGTGGAGAACAGACCCAGTACTTC.